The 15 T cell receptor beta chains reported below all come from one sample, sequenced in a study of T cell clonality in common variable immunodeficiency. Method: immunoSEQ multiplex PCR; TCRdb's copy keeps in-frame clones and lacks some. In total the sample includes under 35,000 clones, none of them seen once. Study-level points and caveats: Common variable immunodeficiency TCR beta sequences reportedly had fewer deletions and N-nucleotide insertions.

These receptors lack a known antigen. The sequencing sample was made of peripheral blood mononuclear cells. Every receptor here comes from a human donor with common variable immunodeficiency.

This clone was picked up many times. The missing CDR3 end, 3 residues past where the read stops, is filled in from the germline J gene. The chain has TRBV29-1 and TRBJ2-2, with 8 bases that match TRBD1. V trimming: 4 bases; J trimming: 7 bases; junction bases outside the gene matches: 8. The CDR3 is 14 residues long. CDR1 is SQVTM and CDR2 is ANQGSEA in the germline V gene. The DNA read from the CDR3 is TGCAGCGTTGCGGACAGGGCTTACAACGGGGAG. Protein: CSVADRAYNGE. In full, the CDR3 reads CSVADRAYNGELFF.

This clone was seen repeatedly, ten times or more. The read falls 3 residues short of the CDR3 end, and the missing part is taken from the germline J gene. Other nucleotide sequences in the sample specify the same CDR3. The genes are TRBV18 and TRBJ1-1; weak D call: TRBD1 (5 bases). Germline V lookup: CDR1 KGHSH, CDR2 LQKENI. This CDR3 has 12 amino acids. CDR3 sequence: CASSLDREEAFF. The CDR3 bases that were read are TGTGCCAGCTCACTCGACAGAGAAGAA.

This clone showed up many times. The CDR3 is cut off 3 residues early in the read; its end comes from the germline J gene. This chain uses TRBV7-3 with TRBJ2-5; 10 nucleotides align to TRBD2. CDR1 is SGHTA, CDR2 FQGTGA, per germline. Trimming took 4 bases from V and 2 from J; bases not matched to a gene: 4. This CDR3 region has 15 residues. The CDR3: CASSSLGLAQETQYF. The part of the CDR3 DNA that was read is TGTGCCAGCAGCTCTCTGGGACTAGCGCAAGAGACC.

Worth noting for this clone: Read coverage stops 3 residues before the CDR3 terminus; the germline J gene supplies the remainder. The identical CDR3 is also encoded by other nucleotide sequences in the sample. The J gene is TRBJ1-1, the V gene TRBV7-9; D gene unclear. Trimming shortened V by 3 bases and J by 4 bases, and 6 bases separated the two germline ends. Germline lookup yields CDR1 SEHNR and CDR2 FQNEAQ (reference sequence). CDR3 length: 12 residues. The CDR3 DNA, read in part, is TGTGCCAGCAGCTTTTCAGGCACTGAA. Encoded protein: CASSFSGTE. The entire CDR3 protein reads CASSFSGTEAFF.

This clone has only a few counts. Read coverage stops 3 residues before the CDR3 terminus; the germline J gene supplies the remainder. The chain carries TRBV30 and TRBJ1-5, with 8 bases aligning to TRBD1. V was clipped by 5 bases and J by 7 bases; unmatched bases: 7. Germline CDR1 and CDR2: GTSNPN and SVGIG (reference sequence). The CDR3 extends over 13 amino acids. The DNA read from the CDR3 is TGTGCCTGGGTCGGACAGGGAAGGCAGCCC. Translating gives CAWVGQGRQP. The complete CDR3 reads CAWVGQGRQPQHF.

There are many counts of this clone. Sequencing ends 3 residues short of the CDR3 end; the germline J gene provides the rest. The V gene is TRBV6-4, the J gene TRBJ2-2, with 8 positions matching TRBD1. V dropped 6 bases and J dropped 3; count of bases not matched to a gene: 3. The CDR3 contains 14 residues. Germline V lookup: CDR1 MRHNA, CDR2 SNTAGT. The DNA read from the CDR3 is TGTGCCAGCAGGGTACAGGGGGACACCGGGGAG. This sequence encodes CASRVQGDTGE. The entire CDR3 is CASRVQGDTGELFF.

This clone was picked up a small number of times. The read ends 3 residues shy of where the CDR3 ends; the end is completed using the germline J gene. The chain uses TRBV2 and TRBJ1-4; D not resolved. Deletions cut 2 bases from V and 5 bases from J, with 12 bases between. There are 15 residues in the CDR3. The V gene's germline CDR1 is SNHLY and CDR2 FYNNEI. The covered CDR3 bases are TGTGCCAGCAGTGAAATTAACAGATTAAATGAAAAA. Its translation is CASSEINRLNEK. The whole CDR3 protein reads CASSEINRLNEKLFF.

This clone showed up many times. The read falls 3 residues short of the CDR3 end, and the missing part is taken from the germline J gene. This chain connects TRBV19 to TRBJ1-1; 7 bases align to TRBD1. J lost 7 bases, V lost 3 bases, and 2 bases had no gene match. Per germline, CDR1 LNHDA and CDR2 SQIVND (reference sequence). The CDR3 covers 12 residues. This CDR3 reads CASSMTGIEAFF. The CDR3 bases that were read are TGTGCCAGTAGTATGACAGGGATTGAA.

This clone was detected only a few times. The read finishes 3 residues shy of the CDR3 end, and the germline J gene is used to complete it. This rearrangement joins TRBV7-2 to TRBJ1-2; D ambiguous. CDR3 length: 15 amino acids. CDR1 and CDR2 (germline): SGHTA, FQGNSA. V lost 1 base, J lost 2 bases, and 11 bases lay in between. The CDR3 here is CASSLVFQENYGYTF. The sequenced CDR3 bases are TGTGCCAGCAGCTTAGTTTTTCAGGAGAACTATGGC.

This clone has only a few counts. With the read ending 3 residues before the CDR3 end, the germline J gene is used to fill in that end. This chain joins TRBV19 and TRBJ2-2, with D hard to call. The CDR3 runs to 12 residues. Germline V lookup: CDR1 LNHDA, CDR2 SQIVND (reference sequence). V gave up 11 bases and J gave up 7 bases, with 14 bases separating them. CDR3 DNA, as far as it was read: TGTGCCGCGCCCGGTAGTAACGGGGAG. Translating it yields CAAPGSNGE. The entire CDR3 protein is CAAPGSNGELFF.

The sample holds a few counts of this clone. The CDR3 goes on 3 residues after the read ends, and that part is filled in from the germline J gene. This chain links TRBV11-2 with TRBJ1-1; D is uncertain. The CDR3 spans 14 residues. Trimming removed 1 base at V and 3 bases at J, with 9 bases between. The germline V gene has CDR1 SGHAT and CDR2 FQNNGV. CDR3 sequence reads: CASSLARAYTEAFF. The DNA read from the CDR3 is TGTGCCAGCAGCTTAGCAAGGGCTTACACTGAA.

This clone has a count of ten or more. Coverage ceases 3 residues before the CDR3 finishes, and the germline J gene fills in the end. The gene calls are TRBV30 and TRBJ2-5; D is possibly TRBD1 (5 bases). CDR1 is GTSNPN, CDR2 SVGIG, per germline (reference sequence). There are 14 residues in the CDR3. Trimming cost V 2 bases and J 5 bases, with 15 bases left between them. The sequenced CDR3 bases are TGTGCCTGGAGTTCATGGGGCCCCAGTGAGACC. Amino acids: CAWSSWGPSET. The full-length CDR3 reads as CAWSSWGPSETQYF.

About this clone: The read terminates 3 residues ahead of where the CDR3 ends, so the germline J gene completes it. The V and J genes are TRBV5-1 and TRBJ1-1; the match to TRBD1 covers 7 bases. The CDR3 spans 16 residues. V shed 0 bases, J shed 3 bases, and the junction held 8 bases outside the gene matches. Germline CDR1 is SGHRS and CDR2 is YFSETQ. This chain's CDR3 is CASSLGQGLLDTEAFF. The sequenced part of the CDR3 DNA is TGCGCCAGCAGCTTGGGACAGGGTCTTCTGGACACTGAA.

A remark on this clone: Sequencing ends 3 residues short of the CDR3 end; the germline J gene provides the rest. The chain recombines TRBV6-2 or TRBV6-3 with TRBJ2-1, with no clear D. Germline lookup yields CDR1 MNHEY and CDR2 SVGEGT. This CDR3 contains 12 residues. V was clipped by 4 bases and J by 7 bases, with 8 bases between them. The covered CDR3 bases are TGTGCCAGCAGTTCCATAGGGAATGAG. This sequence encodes CASSSIGNE. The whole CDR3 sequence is CASSSIGNEQFF.

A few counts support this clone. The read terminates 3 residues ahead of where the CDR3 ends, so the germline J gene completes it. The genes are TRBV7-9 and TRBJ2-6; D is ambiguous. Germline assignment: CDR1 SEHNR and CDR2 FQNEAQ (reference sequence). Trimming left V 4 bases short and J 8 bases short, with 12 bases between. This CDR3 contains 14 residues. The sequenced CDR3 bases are TGTGCCAGCAGCTATGGCCTGGGCTCCAACGTC. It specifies CASSYGLGSNV. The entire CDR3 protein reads CASSYGLGSNVLTF.